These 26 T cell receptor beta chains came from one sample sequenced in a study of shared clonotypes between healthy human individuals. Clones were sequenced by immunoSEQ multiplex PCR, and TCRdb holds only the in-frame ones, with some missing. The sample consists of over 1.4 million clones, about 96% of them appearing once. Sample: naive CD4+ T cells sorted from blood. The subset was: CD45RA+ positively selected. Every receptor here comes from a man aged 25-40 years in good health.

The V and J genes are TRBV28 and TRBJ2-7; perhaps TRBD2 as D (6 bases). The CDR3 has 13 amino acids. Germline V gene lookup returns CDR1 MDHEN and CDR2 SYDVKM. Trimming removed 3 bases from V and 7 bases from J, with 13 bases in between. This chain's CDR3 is CASSFRAEGEQYF. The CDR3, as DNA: TGTGCCAGCAGTTTCCGGGCGGAGGGGGAGCAGTACTTC. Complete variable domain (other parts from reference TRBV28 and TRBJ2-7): DVKVTQSSRYLVKRTGEKVFLECVQDMDHENMFWYRQDPGLGLRLIYFSYDVKMKEKGDIPEGYSVSREKKERFSLILESASTNQTSMYLCASSFRAEGEQYFGPGTRLTVT.

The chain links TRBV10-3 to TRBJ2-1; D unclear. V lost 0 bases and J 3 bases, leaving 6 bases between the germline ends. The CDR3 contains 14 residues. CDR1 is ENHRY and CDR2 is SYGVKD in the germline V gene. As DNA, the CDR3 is TGTGCCATCAGTGAGTCGATGGACTACAATGAGCAGTTCTTC. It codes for CAISESMDYNEQFF.

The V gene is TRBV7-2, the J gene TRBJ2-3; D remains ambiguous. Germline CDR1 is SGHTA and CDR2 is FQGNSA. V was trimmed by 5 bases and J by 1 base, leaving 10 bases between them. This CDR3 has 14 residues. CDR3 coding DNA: TGTGCCAGCAGCCCACGATTGGGCACAGATACGCAGTATTTT. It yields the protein CASSPRLGTDTQYF.

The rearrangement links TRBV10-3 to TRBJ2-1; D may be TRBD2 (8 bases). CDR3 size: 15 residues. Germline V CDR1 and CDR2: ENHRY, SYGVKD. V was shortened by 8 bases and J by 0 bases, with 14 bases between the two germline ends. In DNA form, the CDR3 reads TGTGCCATCCGGGACAGCGGGAGCTCCTACAATGAGCAGTTCTTC. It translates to CAIRDSGSSYNEQFF.

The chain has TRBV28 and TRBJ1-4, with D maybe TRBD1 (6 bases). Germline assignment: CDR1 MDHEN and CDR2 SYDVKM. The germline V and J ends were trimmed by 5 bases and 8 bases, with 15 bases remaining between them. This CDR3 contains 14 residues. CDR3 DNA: TGTGCCAGCAGTGTCGGGGGCGGTAGGGAAAAACTGTTTTTT. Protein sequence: CASSVGGGREKLFF.

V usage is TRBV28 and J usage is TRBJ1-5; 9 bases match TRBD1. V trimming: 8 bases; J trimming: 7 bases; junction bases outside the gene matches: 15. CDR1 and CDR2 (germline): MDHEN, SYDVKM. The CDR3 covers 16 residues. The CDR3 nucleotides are TGTGCCAGCGCCCTGACAGGGGGAGTCCTTGGGCAGCCCCAGCATTTT. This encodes CASALTGGVLGQPQHF.

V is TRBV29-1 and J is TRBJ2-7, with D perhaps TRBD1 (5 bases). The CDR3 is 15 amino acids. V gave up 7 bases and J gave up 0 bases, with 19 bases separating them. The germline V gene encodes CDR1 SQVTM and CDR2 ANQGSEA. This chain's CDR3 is CSGRQSVQGSYEQYF. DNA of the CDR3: TGCAGCGGCCGGCAGTCGGTGCAGGGCTCCTACGAGCAGTACTTC.

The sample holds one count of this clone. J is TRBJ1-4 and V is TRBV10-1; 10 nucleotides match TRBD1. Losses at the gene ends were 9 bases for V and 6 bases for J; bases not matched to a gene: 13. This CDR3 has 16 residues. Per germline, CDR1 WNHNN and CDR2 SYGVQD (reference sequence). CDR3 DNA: TGCGCCAGACCTTACACCGCGGGACAGGGGTATGAAAAACTGTTTTTT. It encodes CARPYTAGQGYEKLFF.

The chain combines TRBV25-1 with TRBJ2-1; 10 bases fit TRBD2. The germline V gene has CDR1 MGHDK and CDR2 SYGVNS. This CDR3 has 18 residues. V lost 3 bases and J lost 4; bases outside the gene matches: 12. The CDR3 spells CASSDLGSGLAEYNEQFF. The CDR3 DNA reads TGTGCCAGCAGTGATCTAGGATCAGGACTAGCGGAATACAATGAGCAGTTCTTC.

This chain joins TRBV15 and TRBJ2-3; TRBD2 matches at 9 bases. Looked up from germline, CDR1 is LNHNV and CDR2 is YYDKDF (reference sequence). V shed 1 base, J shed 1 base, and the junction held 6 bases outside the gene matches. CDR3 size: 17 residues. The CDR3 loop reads CATSRAQGGRGTDTQYF. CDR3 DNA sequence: TGTGCCACCAGCAGAGCCCAGGGCGGGAGGGGCACAGATACGCAGTATTTT.

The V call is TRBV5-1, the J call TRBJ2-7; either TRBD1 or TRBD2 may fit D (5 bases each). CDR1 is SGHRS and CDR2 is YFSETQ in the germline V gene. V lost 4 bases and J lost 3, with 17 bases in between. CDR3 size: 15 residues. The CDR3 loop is CASSPRLGDDYEQYF. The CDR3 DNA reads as TGCGCCAGCAGCCCAAGATTGGGGGATGACTACGAGCAGTACTTC.

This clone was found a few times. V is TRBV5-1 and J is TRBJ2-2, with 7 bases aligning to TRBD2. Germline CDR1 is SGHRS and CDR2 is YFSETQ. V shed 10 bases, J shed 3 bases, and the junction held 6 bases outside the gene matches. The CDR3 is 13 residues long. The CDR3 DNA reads TGCGCCGGCAAGCGGGACGACACCGGGGAGCTGTTTTTT. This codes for CAGKRDDTGELFF. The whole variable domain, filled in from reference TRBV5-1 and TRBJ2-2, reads KAGVTQTPRYLIKTRGQQVTLSCSPISGHRSVSWYQQTPGQGLQFLFEYFSETQRNKGNFPGRFSGRQFSNSRSEMNVSTLELGDSALYLCAGKRDDTGELFFGEGSRLTVL.

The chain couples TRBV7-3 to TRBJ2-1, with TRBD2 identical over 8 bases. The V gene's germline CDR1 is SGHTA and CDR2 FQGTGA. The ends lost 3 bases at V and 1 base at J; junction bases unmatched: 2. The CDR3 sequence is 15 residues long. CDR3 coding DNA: TGTGCCAGCAGCTTCATAGCGGGATCCTACAATGAGCAGTTCTTC. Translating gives CASSFIAGSYNEQFF.

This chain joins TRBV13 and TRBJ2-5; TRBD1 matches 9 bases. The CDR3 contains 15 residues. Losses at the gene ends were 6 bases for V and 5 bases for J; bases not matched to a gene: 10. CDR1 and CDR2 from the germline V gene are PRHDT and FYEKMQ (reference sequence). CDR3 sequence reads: CASRISGTGSETQYF. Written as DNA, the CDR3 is TGTGCCAGCAGAATATCCGGGACAGGGTCCGAGACCCAGTACTTC.

The CDR3 protein is CASSAPGLAVQETQYF. CDR3 coding DNA: TGTGCCAGCAGCGCTCCCGGACTAGCGGTTCAAGAGACCCAGTACTTC. The V gene is TRBV9, the J gene TRBJ2-5; 10 nucleotides match TRBD2. The V gene's germline CDR1 is SGDLS and CDR2 YYNGEE. This CDR3 is built from 16 residues. With V trimmed by 3 bases and J by 2 bases, 7 bases remained unmatched. The full variable domain, rest sourced from reference TRBV9 and TRBJ2-5, is DSGVTQTPKHLITATGQRVTLRCSPRSGDLSVYWYQQSLDQGLQFLIQYYNGEERAKGNILERFSAQQFPDLHSELNLSSLELGDSALYFCASSAPGLAVQETQYFGPGTRLLVL.

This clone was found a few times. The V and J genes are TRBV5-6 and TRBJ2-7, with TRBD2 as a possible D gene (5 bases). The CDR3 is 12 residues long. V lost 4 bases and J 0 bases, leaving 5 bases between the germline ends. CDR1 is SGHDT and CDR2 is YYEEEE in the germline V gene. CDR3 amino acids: CASSRGSYEQYF. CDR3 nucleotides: TGTGCCAGCAGCCGGGGCTCCTACGAGCAGTACTTC.

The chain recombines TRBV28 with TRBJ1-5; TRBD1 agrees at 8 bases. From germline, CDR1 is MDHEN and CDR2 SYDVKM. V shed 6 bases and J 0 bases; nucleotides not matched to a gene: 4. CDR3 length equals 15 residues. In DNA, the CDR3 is TGTGCCAGCAGCACAGGGGGGCATAGCAATCAGCCCCAGCATTTT. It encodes CASSTGGHSNQPQHF. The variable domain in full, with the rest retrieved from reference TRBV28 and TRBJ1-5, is DVKVTQSSRYLVKRTGEKVFLECVQDMDHENMFWYRQDPGLGLRLIYFSYDVKMKEKGDIPEGYSVSREKKERFSLILESASTNQTSMYLCASSTGGHSNQPQHFGDGTRLSIL.

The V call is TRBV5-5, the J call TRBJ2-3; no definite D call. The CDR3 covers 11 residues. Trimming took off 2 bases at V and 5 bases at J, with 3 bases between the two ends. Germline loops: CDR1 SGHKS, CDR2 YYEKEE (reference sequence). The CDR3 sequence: CASSFRDTQYF. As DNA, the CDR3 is TGTGCCAGCAGCTTCAGAGATACGCAGTATTTT.

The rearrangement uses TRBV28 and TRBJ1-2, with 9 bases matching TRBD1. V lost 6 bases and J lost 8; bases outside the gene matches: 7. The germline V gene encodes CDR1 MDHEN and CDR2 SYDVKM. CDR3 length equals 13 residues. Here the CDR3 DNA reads TGTGCCAGCAGAAGGGACAGGGTGAGCGGCTACACCTTC. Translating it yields CASRRDRVSGYTF.

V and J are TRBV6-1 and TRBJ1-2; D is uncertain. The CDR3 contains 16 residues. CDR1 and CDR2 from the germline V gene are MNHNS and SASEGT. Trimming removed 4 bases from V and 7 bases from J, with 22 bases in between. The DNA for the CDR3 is TGTGCCAGCAGTGTGTCGGGGTGGGCATCCTCCAGTGGCTACACCTTC. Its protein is CASSVSGWASSSGYTF.

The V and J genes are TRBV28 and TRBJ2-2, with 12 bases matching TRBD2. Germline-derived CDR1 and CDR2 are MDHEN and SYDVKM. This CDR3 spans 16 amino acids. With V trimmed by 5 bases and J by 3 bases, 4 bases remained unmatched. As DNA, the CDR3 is TGTGCCAGCAGTCCCCGACTAGCGGGAGACACCGGGGAGCTGTTTTTT. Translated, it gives CASSPRLAGDTGELFF.

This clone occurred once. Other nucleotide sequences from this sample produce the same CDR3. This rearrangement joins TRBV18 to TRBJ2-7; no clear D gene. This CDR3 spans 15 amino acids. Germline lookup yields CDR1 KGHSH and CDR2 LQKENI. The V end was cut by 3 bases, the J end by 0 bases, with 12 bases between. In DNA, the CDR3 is TGTGCCAGCTCACCGGGGATTGCCGGCTCCTACGAGCAGTACTTC. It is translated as CASSPGIAGSYEQYF.

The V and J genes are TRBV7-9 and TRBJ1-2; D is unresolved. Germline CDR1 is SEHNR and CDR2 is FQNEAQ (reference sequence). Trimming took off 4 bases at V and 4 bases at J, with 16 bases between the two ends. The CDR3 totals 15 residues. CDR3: CASSYPLGGSYGYTF. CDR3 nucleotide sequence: TGTGCCAGCAGCTACCCCTTAGGAGGGAGCTATGGCTACACCTTC.

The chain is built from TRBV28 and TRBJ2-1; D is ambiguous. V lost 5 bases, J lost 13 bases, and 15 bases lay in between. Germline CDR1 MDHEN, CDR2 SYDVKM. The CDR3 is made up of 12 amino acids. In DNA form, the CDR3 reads TGTGCCAGCAGTACCCGGACCTTTGACCAGTTCTTC. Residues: CASSTRTFDQFF.

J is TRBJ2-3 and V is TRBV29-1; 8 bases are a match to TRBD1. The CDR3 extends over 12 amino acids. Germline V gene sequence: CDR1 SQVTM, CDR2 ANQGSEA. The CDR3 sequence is CSAGGRADTQYF. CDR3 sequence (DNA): TGCAGTGCAGGGGGCCGGGCAGATACGCAGTATTTT.

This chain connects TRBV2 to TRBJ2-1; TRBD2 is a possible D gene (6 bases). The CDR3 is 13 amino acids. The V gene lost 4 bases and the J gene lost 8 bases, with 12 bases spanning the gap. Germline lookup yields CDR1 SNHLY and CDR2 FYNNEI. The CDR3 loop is CASSGGSGHEQFF. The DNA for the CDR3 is TGTGCCAGCAGTGGGGGTAGCGGTCATGAGCAGTTCTTC.